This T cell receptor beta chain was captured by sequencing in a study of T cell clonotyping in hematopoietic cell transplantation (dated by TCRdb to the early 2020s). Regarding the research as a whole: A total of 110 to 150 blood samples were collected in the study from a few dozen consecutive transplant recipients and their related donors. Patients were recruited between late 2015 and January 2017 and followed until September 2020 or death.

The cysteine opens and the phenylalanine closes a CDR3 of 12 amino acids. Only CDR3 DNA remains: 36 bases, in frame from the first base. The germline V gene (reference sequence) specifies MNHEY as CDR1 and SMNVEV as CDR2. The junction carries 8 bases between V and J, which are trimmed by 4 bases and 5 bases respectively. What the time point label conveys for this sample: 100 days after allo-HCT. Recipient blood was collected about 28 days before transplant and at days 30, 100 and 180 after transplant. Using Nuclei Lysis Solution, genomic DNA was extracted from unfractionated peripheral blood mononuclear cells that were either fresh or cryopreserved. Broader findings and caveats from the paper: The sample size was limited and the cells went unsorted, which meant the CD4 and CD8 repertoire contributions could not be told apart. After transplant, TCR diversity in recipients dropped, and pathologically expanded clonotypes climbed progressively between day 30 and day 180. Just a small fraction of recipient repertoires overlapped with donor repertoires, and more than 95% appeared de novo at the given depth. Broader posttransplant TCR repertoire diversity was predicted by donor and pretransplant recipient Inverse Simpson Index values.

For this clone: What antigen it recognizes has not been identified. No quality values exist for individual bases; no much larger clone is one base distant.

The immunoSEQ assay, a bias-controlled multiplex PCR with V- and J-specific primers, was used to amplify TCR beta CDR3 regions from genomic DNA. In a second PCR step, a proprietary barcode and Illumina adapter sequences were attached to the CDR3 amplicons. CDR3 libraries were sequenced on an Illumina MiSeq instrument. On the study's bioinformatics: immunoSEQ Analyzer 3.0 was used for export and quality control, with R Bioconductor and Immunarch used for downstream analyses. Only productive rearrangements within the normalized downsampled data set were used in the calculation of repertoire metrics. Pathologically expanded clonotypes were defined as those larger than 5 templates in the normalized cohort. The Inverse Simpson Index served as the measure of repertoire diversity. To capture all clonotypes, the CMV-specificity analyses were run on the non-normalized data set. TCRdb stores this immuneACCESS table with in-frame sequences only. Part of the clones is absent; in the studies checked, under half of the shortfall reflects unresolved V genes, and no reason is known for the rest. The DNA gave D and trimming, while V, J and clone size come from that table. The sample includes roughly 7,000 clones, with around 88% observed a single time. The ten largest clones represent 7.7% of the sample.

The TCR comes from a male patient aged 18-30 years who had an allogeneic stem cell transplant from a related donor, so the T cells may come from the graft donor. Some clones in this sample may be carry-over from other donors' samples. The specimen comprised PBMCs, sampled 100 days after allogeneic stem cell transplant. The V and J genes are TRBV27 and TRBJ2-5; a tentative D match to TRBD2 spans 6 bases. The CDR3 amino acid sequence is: CASSSGGETQYF. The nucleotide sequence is TGTGCCAGCAGTTCAGGAGGGGAGACCCAGTACTTC.